This T cell receptor beta chain was recorded in a study of read filtering for tumor transcriptome and immune sequencing. About the study: Patients were 17 male and about 15 female, mean age roughly 68 years, range roughly 45 to 85.

Study findings and constraints: Single-read clonotypes: roughly 81% of IR-seq clonotypes (around 3.5% of reads), about 75% of RNA-seq clonotypes (nearly 45% of reads).

Many counts were recorded for this clonotype. Its cognate antigen is unknown. From roughly 390 ng of RNA, a library with molecular barcoded alpha/delta and beta/gamma adaptors was made. TCRdb called the reads again in MiXCR, with one record for every CDR3 protein. The sample has some 130,000 distinct CDR3 sequences; approximately 13% are singletons. The V gene's germline CDR1 is SQVTM and CDR2 ANQGSEA. This CDR3 is 12 amino acids long. Trimming shortened V by 6 bases and J by 0 bases, and 6 bases separated the two germline ends. Sample: a population of CD138-negative cells sorted from bone marrow. This chain connects TRBV29-1 to TRBJ1-3; D remains ambiguous. The receptor was isolated from a donor aged 40 or over with multiple myeloma. The CDR3 DNA reads as TGCAGCGTCGGATACTCTGGAAACACCATATATTTT. This encodes CSVGYSGNTIYF.